What follows describes a single TCR beta chain. The data were obtained in a study of identical twins. Germline lookup yields CDR1 SQVTM and CDR2 ANQGSEA. V was pared by 0 bases and J by 0 bases, with 12 bases between. CDR3 length: 15 residues. TCRdb itself ran the 5' RACE reads through MiXCR, one entry per CDR3 protein. The data contain a few hundred thousand distinct CDR3 sequences, roughly 8% of them seen just once; the ten biggest clones take up 3% to 3.5%. This sample was shared with a second study, whose subject was yellow fever vaccine responses in identical twins.

The sample taken for sequencing was CD8+ T cells sorted from blood. This TCR was sampled from a woman under 30 in good health. This chain connects TRBV29-1 to TRBJ2-7; maybe TRBD2 (5 bases). In DNA form, the CDR3 reads TGCAGCGTTGAAGAGCTACGGGATCACTCCTACGAGCAGTACTTC. Protein: CSVEELRDHSYEQYF.